This TCR beta chain was observed in a study of beta chain features in type 1 diabetes. Study at large: In age, gender and cell yields, patients were similar to healthy donors.

This clone was observed at least ten times. The antigen is unknown. Study-level points and caveats: A pattern of fewer insertions and more deletions at VDJ junctions was seen in type 1 diabetes patients. Over-representation of high TCR-expressing cells was a possible consequence of cDNA sequencing.

Every isolated RNA sample was fully reverse transcribed, so sequencing captured expressed TCRB transcripts. Clones were sequenced by immunoSEQ multiplex PCR, and TCRdb holds only the in-frame ones, with some missing. The sample has about 150,000 clones, approximately 8.4% seen once. Losses at the gene ends were 6 bases for V and 4 bases for J; bases not matched to a gene: 12. Germline CDR1 and CDR2: KGHSH and LQKENI. The CDR3 covers 16 residues. All of the sorted populations showed purity greater than 95%. The chain employs TRBV18 and TRBJ1-2, with 9 positions matching TRBD1. The material sequenced was central memory CD4+ T cells from blood. This clonotype was sampled from a woman aged 18-29 years in good health. This chain's CDR3 is CASSPSGQGTVYGYTF. The CDR3 DNA reads TGTGCCAGCTCCCCATCGGGACAGGGAACGGTCTATGGCTACACCTTC.